What follows are 24 T cell receptor beta chains derived from one specimen sequenced in a study of blood T cells in healthy people across ages. Alongside a J-beta primer mix, a sample-barcoded 5' primer served in a second PCR lasting roughly 6 to 11 cycles. TCRdb itself ran the 5' RACE reads through MiXCR, one entry per CDR3 protein. The table has hundreds of thousands of distinct CDR3 sequences, 40% to 60% seen once. Sequencing was performed on blood. The receptors shown here come from a man in his thirties or forties in good health.

This clonotype was counted between two and nine times. V is TRBV5-1 and J is TRBJ2-3; TRBD2 matches 8 bases. The V gene's germline CDR1 is SGHRS and CDR2 YFSETQ. V lost 1 base to trimming and J lost 2 bases; unmatched junction nucleotides: 6. CDR3 length equals 16 residues. The CDR3 coding sequence is TGCGCCAGCAGCTTGTCTGGCGGGGGGTACACAGATACGCAGTATTTT. The encoded protein is CASSLSGGGYTDTQYF.

The rearrangement joins TRBV5-1 to TRBJ2-7, with D hard to call. The end of the DNA aligns better with TRBJ2-5, so the J call may be wrong. Germline V CDR1 and CDR2: SGHRS, YFSETQ. The CDR3 is made up of 14 amino acids. CDR3 in amino acids: CASSLGHTQETQYF. CDR3 nucleotides: TGCGCCAGCAGCTTGGGACACACACAAGAGACCCAGTACTTC.

This chain links TRBV29-1 with TRBJ2-7, with D possibly TRBD1 on 6 matching bases. The CDR3 consists of 13 residues. The germline V gene has CDR1 SQVTM and CDR2 ANQGSEA. Trimming pared 6 bases from V and 2 bases from J, leaving 14 bases between. In nucleotides, the CDR3 is TGCAGCGTAAGGGGGACCTTAACCTACGAGCAGTACTTC. Translated, it gives CSVRGTLTYEQYF.

A few counts support this clonotype. V and J are TRBV6-2 or TRBV6-3 and TRBJ2-3, with a tentative D call TRBD2 (5 bases). The CDR3 runs 14 residues. V was shortened by 6 bases and J by 2 bases, with 12 bases between the two germline ends. In germline, CDR1 is MNHEY, CDR2 SVGEGT. In nucleotides, the CDR3 is TGTGCCAGCAGCTCCCCCGGGGACACAGATACGCAGTATTTT. Its translation is CASSSPGDTDTQYF.

The genes are TRBV5-1 and TRBJ1-1; possibly TRBD1 for D (5 bases). The V end was cut by 5 bases, the J end by 0 bases, with 11 bases between. The CDR3 covers 14 residues. Per germline, CDR1 SGHRS and CDR2 YFSETQ. The CDR3 DNA is TGCGCCAGCAGTTGGGACTTTCTGAACACTGAAGCTTTCTTT. It yields the protein CASSWDFLNTEAFF.

This clonotype was detected a few times. In nucleotides, the CDR3 is TGTGCCAGCAGCTCTACATCGGGGCCGGACAATGAGCAGTTCTTC. Protein: CASSSTSGPDNEQFF. The rearrangement joins TRBV13 to TRBJ2-1; either TRBD1 or TRBD2 may fit D (5 bases each). Germline values: CDR1 PRHDT, CDR2 FYEKMQ (reference sequence). CDR3 size: 15 residues. The V gene lost 4 bases and the J gene lost 5 bases, with 15 bases spanning the gap.

This clonotype was recorded a few times. The rearrangement joins TRBV6-5 to TRBJ1-2, with 9 bases that match TRBD1. V gave up 7 bases and J gave up 4 bases; unmatched junction bases: 1. Germline CDR1 reads MNHEY; CDR2 reads SVGAGI. This CDR3 region has 12 residues. The CDR3 protein is CASTGQGYGYTF. The CDR3 bases are TGTGCCAGCACGGGACAGGGCTATGGCTACACCTTC.

The rearrangement links TRBV7-9 to TRBJ2-5; D gene uncertain. The J call is doubtful: the DNA matches TRBJ2-7 better. Per germline, CDR1 SEHNR and CDR2 FQNEAQ (reference sequence). This CDR3 is 13 amino acids long. The CDR3 sequence: CASSTLNDHEQYF. The CDR3 DNA reads TGTGCCAGCAGCACATTAAACGACCACGAGCAGTACTTC.

The chain employs TRBV20-1 and TRBJ1-1, with a tentative D call TRBD1 (5 bases). This CDR3 has 14 amino acids. Trimming pared 0 bases from V and 1 base from J, leaving 9 bases between. CDR1 is DFQATT, CDR2 SNEGSKA, per germline (reference sequence). The chain's CDR3 is CSARDTTANTEAFF. The DNA of the CDR3 is TGCAGTGCTAGAGACACGACAGCGAACACTGAAGCTTTCTTT.

This clonotype has just a few counts. V and J are TRBV12-3 or TRBV12-4 and TRBJ1-5; no clear D. V gave up 3 bases and J gave up 2 bases, with 5 bases separating them. The CDR3 contains 13 residues. CDR3 sequence (DNA): TGTGCCAGCAGTTTCCCGGGCAATCAGCCCCAGCATTTT. Protein: CASSFPGNQPQHF.

The rearrangement joins TRBV7-2 to TRBJ1-5, with 8 bases matching TRBD1. V trimming: 5 bases; J trimming: 7 bases; junction bases outside the gene matches: 7. Germline CDR1 reads SGHTA; CDR2 reads FQGNSA. This CDR3 region has 14 residues. The CDR3 sequence: CASSRGQGGQPQHF. The CDR3 coding sequence is TGTGCCAGCAGCCGAGGACAGGGCGGACAGCCCCAGCATTTT.

In this sample, this clonotype turned up once. One end of the junction does not line up with germline, which may come from a read error. The rearrangement links TRBV7-9 to TRBJ2-2; the match to TRBD2 covers 9 bases. Germline V gene lookup returns CDR1 SEHNR and CDR2 FQNEAQ (reference sequence). This CDR3 comprises 16 residues. The CDR3 nucleotides are TGTACCAGCAGCTTCCGCGGGGGGGCCAGGACCGGGTCGCTGTTTTTT. This encodes CTSSFRGGARTGSLFF.

V and J are TRBV28 and TRBJ2-3; tentative D call: TRBD2 (6 bases). Germline CDR1 reads MDHEN; CDR2 reads SYDVKM. This CDR3 spans 13 amino acids. Trimming took off 5 bases at V and 11 bases at J, with 17 bases between the two ends. The CDR3: CASSLAGRYKQYF. The CDR3 DNA sequence: TGTGCCAGCAGTCTCGCGGGACGTTACAAGCAGTATTTT.

The chain carries TRBV2 and TRBJ1-2, with 7 bases matching TRBD1. Germline CDR1 and CDR2: SNHLY and FYNNEI. V was clipped by 2 bases and J by 1 base; unmatched bases: 4. This CDR3 is built from 15 residues. CDR3 nucleotide sequence: TGTGCCAGCAGTGAAAGGGGGACAGTTAACTATGGCTACACCTTC. It encodes CASSERGTVNYGYTF.

V and J are TRBV9 and TRBJ2-3, with 10 bases lining up with TRBD2. With V trimmed by 1 base and J by 2 bases, 10 bases remained unmatched. Germline V gives CDR1 SGDLS, CDR2 YYNGEE. The CDR3 loop spans 18 amino acids. The CDR3 DNA reads as TGTGCCAGCAGCGTAAGGGACCTAGCGGGGGAGTACACAGATACGCAGTATTTT. This translates into CASSVRDLAGEYTDTQYF.

The table lists this clonotype with many counts. The chain combines TRBV6-5 with TRBJ2-7; a possible D gene is TRBD1 (5 bases). Germline V gene data show CDR1 as MNHEY and CDR2 as SVGAGI. V gave up 8 bases and J gave up 7 bases, with 12 bases separating them. The CDR3 totals 11 residues. CDR3 region: CASGIHREQYF. Here the CDR3 DNA reads TGTGCCAGCGGAATCCACAGGGAGCAGTACTTC.

V and J are TRBV29-1 and TRBJ2-7; D uncertain. Germline values: CDR1 SQVTM, CDR2 ANQGSEA. Between the trimmed V and J ends, which lost 3 bases and 4 bases, there was a span of 28 bases. The CDR3 has 18 residues. CDR3 nucleotide sequence: TGCAGCGTTGACCAGGTACTAAACGGCTCCCGCATAAAGTACGAGCAGTACTTC. As protein: CSVDQVLNGSRIKYEQYF.

CDR3 nucleotide sequence: TGCAGTGCTAGAAGTTGGGGGCTCTACGAGCAGTACTTC. Its protein is CSARSWGLYEQYF. The V call is TRBV20-1, the J call TRBJ2-7; D is possibly TRBD1 (6 bases). V was cut by 2 bases and J by 3 bases, with 11 bases left in between. Looked up from germline, CDR1 is DFQATT and CDR2 is SNEGSKA (reference sequence). The CDR3 covers 13 residues.

In this sample, this clonotype turned up once. The DNA of the CDR3 is TGCAGTGCCGTCGAGGGGGTCGAGCAGTTCTTC. Its protein is CSAVEGVEQFF. The V and J genes are TRBV20-1 and TRBJ2-1, with D possibly matching TRBD1 (6 bases). Trimming stripped 6 bases from V and 10 bases from J, with 13 bases between. Looked up from germline, CDR1 is DFQATT and CDR2 is SNEGSKA (reference sequence). CDR3 length: 11 residues.

This clonotype was observed a few times. The CDR3: CSASGGTGDYGYTF. CDR3 in DNA: TGCAGCGCCAGCGGCGGGACAGGGGACTATGGCTACACCTTC. V usage is TRBV29-1 and J usage is TRBJ1-2, with 10 nucleotides matching TRBD1. The CDR3 has 14 amino acids. The V segment lost 7 bases and the J segment 3 bases; nucleotides outside the gene matches: 8. Germline CDR1 and CDR2: SQVTM and ANQGSEA.

This clonotype occurred many times. The chain recombines TRBV6-1 with TRBJ2-3; 8 bases are a match to TRBD2. With V trimmed by 1 base and J by 1 base, 4 bases remained unmatched. Germline V gene sequence: CDR1 MNHNS, CDR2 SASEGT. The CDR3 is 16 residues long. CDR3 in DNA: TGTGCCAGCAGTGAAGTCTACGGGGGGGGCACAGATACGCAGTATTTT. Translated, it gives CASSEVYGGGTDTQYF.

The V call is TRBV7-8, the J call TRBJ2-6, with TRBD1 identical over 11 bases. The CDR3 has 21 amino acids. The junction had 13 bases not matched to a gene; V was cut back by 2 bases and J by 1 base. CDR1 SGHVS and CDR2 FQNEAQ come from the germline V gene. CDR3 amino acids: CASSLKGGTGGTRSGANVLTF. The CDR3 nucleotides read TGTGCCAGCAGCTTAAAGGGAGGGACAGGGGGGACTAGGTCTGGGGCCAACGTCCTGACTTTC.

This rearrangement joins TRBV27 to TRBJ1-4, with D perhaps matching TRBD1 (5 bases). Trimming took off 8 bases at V and 3 bases at J, with 13 bases between the two ends. The CDR3 totals 14 residues. The germline CDR1 and CDR2 sequences are MNHEY and SMNVEV (reference sequence). CDR3 region: CASSHGGANEKLFF. The DNA of the CDR3 is TGTGCCAGCTCCCATGGAGGGGCTAATGAAAAACTGTTTTTT. Supplemented by reference TRBV27 and TRBJ1-4, the full variable domain reads EAQVTQNPRYLITVTGKKLTVTCSQNMNHEYMSWYRQDPGLGLRQIYYSMNVEVTDKGDVPEGYKVSRKEKRNFPLILESPSPNQTSLYFCASSHGGANEKLFFGSGTQLSVL.

The V and J genes are TRBV7-3 and TRBJ1-1; perhaps TRBD1 as D (5 bases). V lost 5 bases and J lost 1, with 11 bases in between. CDR1 SGHTA and CDR2 FQGTGA come from the germline V gene. The CDR3 runs 14 residues. The CDR3 protein is CASSPGTQNTEAFF. The CDR3 region has the DNA TGTGCCAGCAGCCCAGGGACCCAGAACACTGAAGCTTTCTTT.